Ten or more counts support the clone carrying this T cell receptor beta chain. The study enrolled patients aged 18 to 65 with newly diagnosed hyperthyroidism of under 2 months' duration. Investigators excluded patients with uncontrolled infection, other autoimmune disease, pregnancy or lactation. These data belong to a study of T cells in Graves' hyperthyroidism and ophthalmopathy. Amplification of TCR beta CDR3 regions used RNA as the template. HTBI primers were employed in a first-round RT-PCR of the TCR CDR3. TCRdb ran MiXCR on the multiplex PCR reads and lists one entry per CDR3 protein. In the table there are fewer than 900,000 distinct CDR3 sequences, roughly 15% of which are singletons. This receptor was identified in a man aged 18 to 30 with Graves' hyperthyroidism. The sequenced material came from blood.

The CDR3 reads CASSLKEYEQYF. The CDR3 DNA sequence: TGTGCCAGCAGCTTAAAGGAGTACGAGCAGTACTTC. The chain employs TRBV7-9 and TRBJ2-7; D gene unclear. Germline loops: CDR1 SEHNR, CDR2 FQNEAQ (reference sequence). The CDR3 consists of 12 residues. V lost 2 bases and J lost 4, with 6 bases in between.